This T cell receptor beta chain comes out of a study of blood T cell repertoires in COVID-19 (dated by TCRdb to between 2020 and 2021). Regarding the research as a whole: Samples covering the acute and convalescent phases of COVID-19 were provided by collaborators in the United States, Italy and Spain. The material from the prospective study consisted of cDNA or gDNA derived from T cells, B-cell-depleted T cells, or PBMCs. Subjects who had been exposed to COVID-19, were actively infected with it, or had recovered from it provided the deeply sampled blood TCRbeta repertoires that made up the dataset. The repertoires were released in a freely available public database intended as a resource for research on the immune response to SARS-CoV-2. The samples were drawn from two sources: the first 160 participants of the ongoing ImmuneRACE study, and 1,000 to 1,500 subjects contributed by 6 global collaborators. The sample metadata nearly always contained a de-identified subject ID, COVID-19 status, age in years and sex. Where available, HLA class I and class II types were obtained from metadata supplied by the sample provider rather than from assay-based typing. Summary of the overall study and its limitations: The amount of clinical and demographic metadata varied by source and participant and was provided uncurated.

With regard to this clone: Its antigen is still unknown. No much larger clone exists at a distance of one base, and base qualities are not known.

TCRbeta CDR3 regions were amplified from genomic DNA by means of the immunoSEQ Assay, a bias-controlled multiplex PCR. In the paper's pipeline: Within the assay, amplification of reference gene primers was used to estimate how many nucleated cells each sample contained. To quantify the absolute abundance of each unique TCRbeta CDR3 rearrangement, sequence reads were collapsed and filtered. For each sample, productive Simpson clonality was calculated as the square root of Simpson's diversity index across productive rearrangements. TCRdb took over this immuneACCESS table, retaining in-frame rearrangements with V and J assigned. Such tables are incomplete; in checked studies, under half of the missing clones stem from an unresolved V gene, and the remainder is unexplained. V, J and clone size were drawn from that table, and D and trimming were deduced from the DNA. A total of 260,000 or so clones appear in this sample, 83% of them only once. The ten largest clonotypes hold around 3.5% of the sample.

Based on the germline V gene, the CDR1 and CDR2 sequences are SGHVS and FNYEAQ. Ends trimmed: V by 4 bases, J by 8 bases; bases unmatched to a gene: 8. Counted from cysteine to phenylalanine, this CDR3 has 14 amino acids. The read is trimmed to its CDR3 DNA, 42 bases read in frame from base 1. In the prospective study, participants were roughly 18 to 100 years old, resided in fewer than 25 geographic areas of the United States, and were enrolled through a virtual design. In the prospective study, participants were assigned to cohorts based on the clinical history participants reported in a screening survey and a study questionnaire. A participant counted as exposed if, within 2 weeks of entering the study, that participant had been in contact with someone who had a PCR-confirmed or clinician-diagnosed COVID-19 case. In the prospective study, mobile phlebotomists collected whole blood, serum and a nasopharyngeal or oropharyngeal swab from each participant. Additional blood draws and questionnaires over an approximately two-month period could optionally be provided by prospective study participants. Blood samples from the prospective study were shipped frozen or at room temperature prior to DNA extraction.

The chain is made from TRBV7-6 and TRBJ1-2; 9 bases in between match TRBD1. The sequence was obtained from a woman aged 40 to 50 who had been exposed to COVID-19. Sequenced material: PBMCs or T cells enriched from blood (not recorded which). The nucleotide sequence is given as TGTGCCAGCAGCTCCGCAACAGGGGGCAGGGGCTACACCTTC. Translation gives CASSSATGGRGYTF. Supplemented by the reference TRBV7-6 and TRBJ1-2 proteins around the CDR3, the complete variable domain is GAGVSQSPRYKVTKRGQDVALRCDPISGHVSLYWYRQALGQGPEFLTYFNYEAQQDKSGLPNDRFSAERPEGSISTLTIQRTEQRDSAMYRCASSSATGGRGYTFGSGTRLTVV.